The 19 T cell receptor beta chains listed next were all sequenced from one sample in a study of identical twins. TCRdb called the 5' RACE reads again in MiXCR, with one record for every CDR3 protein. The table lists roughly 1,500,000 distinct CDR3 sequences, roughly a third of them singletons, with roughly 0.3% in the top ten. The sample comprised cord blood. All receptors derive from a newborn girl in good health.

The gene calls are TRBV28 and TRBJ1-5; 7 bases map to TRBD1. In germline, CDR1 is MDHEN, CDR2 SYDVKM. This CDR3 comprises 13 residues. Trimming removed 8 bases from V and 6 bases from J; junction bases left unmatched: 7. The CDR3 region is CASGTTGSQPQHF. The CDR3, as DNA: TGTGCCAGCGGGACGACAGGGTCTCAGCCCCAGCATTTT.

This clonotype has just a few counts. V and J are TRBV20-1 and TRBJ2-5; D is possibly TRBD2 (5 bases). V was pared by 7 bases and J by 11 bases, with 11 bases between. CDR1 is DFQATT, CDR2 SNEGSKA, per germline (reference sequence). The CDR3 spans 9 residues. The CDR3 sequence is CSVGWEQYF. The DNA for the CDR3 is TGCAGTGTGGGTTGGGAGCAGTACTTC.

The chain joins TRBV10-3 to TRBJ2-5, with TRBD2 as a possible D gene (5 bases). The germline V gene encodes CDR1 ENHRY and CDR2 SYGVKD. V lost 5 bases and J 9 bases, leaving 19 bases between the germline ends. This CDR3 region has 14 residues. The CDR3 region has the DNA TGTGCCATCAGTACCCAAATTGTCGGGGTGTCCCAGTACTTC. Translation: CAISTQIVGVSQYF.

In its sample, this clonotype was seen a few times. This chain's CDR3 is CASSVSSSGAKNIQYF. The CDR3 DNA reads TGTGCCAGCAGCGTTTCGTCTAGCGGGGCCAAAAACATTCAGTACTTC. The chain employs TRBV9 and TRBJ2-4; 8 bases agree with TRBD2. The germline V gene has CDR1 SGDLS and CDR2 YYNGEE. CDR3 length equals 16 residues. J was trimmed by 1 base and V by 2 bases; bases with no gene match: 5.

This clonotype has only a few counts. The gene calls are TRBV4-1 and TRBJ2-7; 14 nucleotides match TRBD2. CDR1 is MGHRA, CDR2 YSYEKL, per germline. The CDR3 spans 18 residues. With V trimmed by 5 bases and J by 3 bases, 12 bases remained unmatched. In DNA, the CDR3 is TGCGCCAGCAGCTATTTTCCGGGACTAGCGGGAGTAGACTACGAGCAGTACTTC. As protein: CASSYFPGLAGVDYEQYF.

This chain connects TRBV10-3 to TRBJ1-2, with D tentatively TRBD1 (5 bases). The germline V and J ends were trimmed by 4 bases and 8 bases, with 17 bases remaining between them. The CDR3 runs 14 residues. CDR1 and CDR2 (germline): ENHRY, SYGVKD. The chain's CDR3 is CAISGGEAAYGYTF. Here the CDR3 DNA reads TGTGCCATCAGTGGGGGGGAGGCCGCCTACGGCTACACCTTC.

This clonotype was seen only a few times. The gene calls are TRBV5-6 and TRBJ1-2; the D is unclear. This CDR3 contains 15 residues. Deletions cut 1 base from V and 0 bases from J, with 10 bases between. CDR1 is SGHDT, CDR2 YYEEEE, per germline. CDR3 protein: CASSLFTGTNYGYTF. In DNA form, the CDR3 reads TGTGCCAGCAGCTTGTTTACGGGAACTAACTATGGCTACACCTTC.

V and J are TRBV29-1 and TRBJ2-1; 12 bases align to TRBD2. This CDR3 is built from 15 residues. V shed 6 bases and J 0 bases; nucleotides not matched to a gene: 3. Germline V CDR1 and CDR2: SQVTM, ANQGSEA. The CDR3 sequence: CSVGLAGDSYNEQFF. The DNA for the CDR3 is TGCAGCGTGGGACTAGCGGGCGACTCCTACAATGAGCAGTTCTTC.

This clonotype was detected a few times. The chain has TRBV20-1 and TRBJ2-3; TRBD2 might be the D (7 bases). The CDR3 loop spans 14 amino acids. Germline CDR1 is DFQATT and CDR2 is SNEGSKA (reference sequence). The V gene lost 3 bases and the J gene lost 2 bases, with 12 bases spanning the gap. CDR3 sequence reads: CSASRGRATDTQYF. The CDR3 DNA reads TGCAGTGCTAGTAGGGGGAGGGCCACAGATACGCAGTATTTT.

V is TRBV2 and J is TRBJ1-4, with a weak D call TRBD1 (6 bases). Germline V gene sequence: CDR1 SNHLY, CDR2 FYNNEI. The CDR3 loop spans 12 amino acids. Trimming shortened V by 7 bases and J by 7 bases, and 10 bases separated the two germline ends. DNA of the CDR3: TGTGCCAGCAAATCGGGGGCTGAAAAACTGTTTTTT. Translation gives CASKSGAEKLFF.

V is TRBV5-4 and J is TRBJ2-1; D is possibly TRBD1 or TRBD2 (5 bases each). CDR1 and CDR2 (germline): SGHNT, YYREEE (reference sequence). This CDR3 spans 14 amino acids. Deletions cut 2 bases from V and 5 bases from J, with 11 bases between. The CDR3 DNA follows: TGTGCCAGCAGCTTCGGGGACCATAACAATGAGCAGTTCTTC. Translated, it gives CASSFGDHNNEQFF. The variable domain in full, with the rest retrieved from reference TRBV5-4 and TRBJ2-1, is ETGVTQSPTHLIKTRGQQVTLRCSSQSGHNTVSWYQQALGQGPQFIFQYYREEENGRGNFPPRFSGLQFPNYSSELNVNALELDDSALYLCASSFGDHNNEQFFGPGTRLTVL.

The J gene is TRBJ2-1, the V gene TRBV3-1; 11 bases fit TRBD2. CDR3 length equals 16 residues. V gave up 4 bases and J gave up 3 bases; unmatched junction bases: 5. Germline CDR1 is LGHDT and CDR2 is YNNKEL (reference sequence). Written as DNA, the CDR3 is TGTGCCAGCAGCCGAATCGGGACTAGCGGCTACAATGAGCAGTTCTTC. Translation: CASSRIGTSGYNEQFF.

This clonotype was detected a few times. The chain links TRBV24-1 to TRBJ2-1; D is perhaps TRBD2 (5 bases). Germline CDR1 reads KGHDR; CDR2 reads SFDVKD. The CDR3 is 18 amino acids. V dropped 5 bases and J dropped 0 bases, with 19 bases sitting between them. The CDR3 protein is CATSAARDAEVSYNEQFF. In DNA form, the CDR3 reads TGTGCCACCAGTGCTGCTAGAGACGCGGAGGTCTCCTACAATGAGCAGTTCTTC.

V usage is TRBV20-1 and J usage is TRBJ2-3; 13 positions match TRBD2. CDR1 is DFQATT and CDR2 is SNEGSKA in the germline V gene (reference sequence). The CDR3 is made up of 20 amino acids. Trimming removed 2 bases from V and 6 bases from J; junction bases left unmatched: 20. The chain's CDR3 is CSARLGMRTSGSGRRDTQYF. DNA of the CDR3: TGCAGTGCTAGACTGGGGATGCGGACTAGCGGGAGCGGAAGGAGGGATACGCAGTATTTT.

The V gene is TRBV7-2, the J gene TRBJ2-3; perhaps TRBD1 as D (6 bases). Germline CDR1 SGHTA, CDR2 FQGNSA. The CDR3 loop spans 14 amino acids. V gave up 2 bases and J gave up 6 bases, with 12 bases separating them. The CDR3 loop is CASSLLLGGDTQYF. In DNA form, the CDR3 reads TGTGCCAGCAGCTTACTCCTAGGGGGTGATACGCAGTATTTT.

Written as DNA, the CDR3 is TGTGCCAGCAGCTTAGGGTACTCGTTCGGAGAGACCCAGTTCTTC. Its protein product is CASSLGYSFGETQFF. The chain links TRBV11-2 to TRBJ2-1; no clear D. Germline CDR1 and CDR2: SGHAT and FQNNGV. V was clipped by 1 base and J by 13 bases, with 20 bases between them. This CDR3 comprises 15 residues. The whole variable domain, filled in from reference TRBV11-2 and TRBJ2-1, reads EAGVAQSPRYKIIEKRQSVAFWCNPISGHATLYWYQQILGQGPKLLIQFQNNGVVDDSQLPKDRFSAERLKGVDSTLKIQPAKLEDSAVYLCASSLGYSFGETQFFGPGTRLTVL.

This clonotype was seen a handful of times. This chain connects TRBV24-1 to TRBJ2-5; the match to TRBD1 covers 7 bases. V was pared by 7 bases and J by 2 bases, with 3 bases of the junction left unmatched. The CDR3 loop spans 13 amino acids. Germline V CDR1 and CDR2: KGHDR, SFDVKD. CDR3 DNA: TGTGCCACCAGAGACAGGGTACAAGAGACCCAGTACTTC. It codes for CATRDRVQETQYF.

CDR3 amino acids: CASSPKVFRVTQRGTDTQYF. The CDR3 region has the DNA TGCGCCAGCAGCCCCAAGGTATTCCGCGTGACTCAACGGGGCACAGATACGCAGTATTTT. The rearrangement links TRBV4-1 to TRBJ2-3; D is uncertain. CDR1 MGHRA and CDR2 YSYEKL come from the germline V gene. CDR3 size: 20 residues. The V end was cut by 4 bases, the J end by 1 base, with 27 bases between.

A remark on this clonotype: A much larger clone differs from this one at a single base, so this may be a read error. The V gene is TRBV27, the J gene TRBJ1-5; no reliable D call. This CDR3 spans 13 amino acids. Per the germline V gene, CDR1 is MNHEY and CDR2 is SMNVEV (reference sequence). Trimming stripped 3 bases from V and 1 base from J, with 4 bases between. In DNA form, the CDR3 reads TGTGCCAGCAGTTTTGAGAGCAATCAGCCCCAGCATTTT. It encodes CASSFESNQPQHF.